This entry lists 20 T cell receptor beta chains sequenced from one sample in a study of a mutant IDH1 vaccine in newly diagnosed glioma. The data were produced by immunoSEQ multiplex PCR, yet TCRdb's version contains in-frame clones alone and is incomplete. The data show tens of thousands of clones, with roughly four fifths seen just once and approximately 19% held by the top ten. Time point given: baseline, week 1 (first vaccination visit). Treatment defined: pre-vaccination baseline after standard-of-care therapy. The sequencing used PBMCs, collected from a glioma patient treated with radiotherapy, temozolomide or both. These TCRs come from a man aged 30 to 45 with glioma.

This rearrangement joins TRBV28 to TRBJ2-7; 10 bases fit TRBD1. J lost 3 bases, V lost 6 bases, and 14 bases had no gene match. The CDR3 sequence is 17 residues long. The germline V gene encodes CDR1 MDHEN and CDR2 SYDVKM. In DNA form, the CDR3 reads TGTGCCAGCAGAACCGGGACAGGGGATGGCTTTGGCTACGAGCAGTACTTC. It codes for CASRTGTGDGFGYEQYF.

The J gene is TRBJ2-5, the V gene TRBV7-2; TRBD2 matches 11 bases. Germline values: CDR1 SGHTA, CDR2 FQGNSA. The V segment lost 4 bases and the J segment 5 bases; nucleotides outside the gene matches: 3. The length of the CDR3 is 14 residues. The CDR3 reads CASSSLAGGETQYF. The DNA of the CDR3 is TGTGCCAGCAGCTCCTTAGCGGGAGGGGAGACCCAGTACTTC.

The V and J genes are TRBV5-5 and TRBJ2-7; 8 nucleotides align to TRBD1. Germline V gives CDR1 SGHKS, CDR2 YYEKEE (reference sequence). V lost 4 bases to trimming and J lost 1 base; unmatched junction nucleotides: 10. This CDR3 has 16 amino acids. The CDR3 region has the DNA TGTGCCAGCAGCCCAAGGACAGGGTTTCCGTCCTACGAGCAGTACTTC. The encoded protein is CASSPRTGFPSYEQYF.

This chain uses TRBV5-4 with TRBJ2-2, with D possibly matching TRBD1 (7 bases). V gave up 4 bases and J gave up 6 bases, with 16 bases separating them. The CDR3 is made up of 15 amino acids. Germline V gene lookup returns CDR1 SGHNT and CDR2 YYREEE (reference sequence). Here the CDR3 DNA reads TGTGCCAGCAGCGGCGGGACAGCGGTGGCCGGGGAGCTGTTTTTT. Translated, it gives CASSGGTAVAGELFF.

The chain has TRBV28 and TRBJ1-5; D unclear. Germline V gene sequence: CDR1 MDHEN, CDR2 SYDVKM. V shed 1 base and J shed 4 bases, with 5 bases lying between them. CDR3 length: 13 amino acids. The CDR3 DNA reads as TGTGCCAGCAGTTTATCCCTTAATCAGCCCCAGCATTTT. Amino acid sequence: CASSLSLNQPQHF. Full variable domain (remainder filled in from reference TRBV28 and TRBJ1-5): DVKVTQSSRYLVKRTGEKVFLECVQDMDHENMFWYRQDPGLGLRLIYFSYDVKMKEKGDIPEGYSVSREKKERFSLILESASTNQTSMYLCASSLSLNQPQHFGDGTRLSIL.

The table lists this clone with a count of one. The chain links TRBV5-1 to TRBJ2-6; no reliable D call. Germline V gene sequence: CDR1 SGHRS, CDR2 YFSETQ. This CDR3 region has 16 residues. V dropped 2 bases and J dropped 4 bases, with 13 bases sitting between them. CDR3 loop: CASSFDRSPGANVLTF. The CDR3 region has the DNA TGCGCCAGCAGCTTCGACCGCTCACCCGGGGCCAACGTCCTGACTTTC.

The chain has TRBV13 and TRBJ1-3; D is undetermined. The V end lost 5 bases, the J end lost 0 bases, and 8 bases lay between the germline ends. The CDR3 runs to 14 residues. CDR1 is PRHDT, CDR2 FYEKMQ, per germline (reference sequence). CDR3 in DNA: TGTGCCAGCAGCCTTAAACCCTCTGGAAACACCATATATTTT. Translation: CASSLKPSGNTIYF.

The gene calls are TRBV4-3 and TRBJ2-5; D call uncertain. The CDR3 contains 13 residues. The V and J ends lost 0 bases and 5 bases respectively, with 7 bases between them. Germline lookup yields CDR1 LGHNA and CDR2 YSLEER. The CDR3 loop is CASSQDWLETQYF. CDR3 coding DNA: TGCGCCAGCAGCCAAGATTGGCTGGAGACCCAGTACTTC.

The chain joins TRBV29-1 to TRBJ1-1, with 12 bases fitting TRBD1. The CDR3 runs 14 residues. CDR1 is SQVTM and CDR2 is ANQGSEA in the germline V gene. V was clipped by 7 bases and J by 2 bases; unmatched bases: 5. CDR3 loop: CSAGDRGRNTEAFF. CDR3 in DNA: TGCAGCGCCGGGGACAGGGGGCGAAACACTGAAGCTTTCTTT.

This chain uses TRBV10-3 with TRBJ1-5; 7 bases map to TRBD1. The CDR3 loop spans 15 amino acids. Unmatched junction bases numbered 5, after V lost 2 bases and J lost 4 bases. In germline, CDR1 is ENHRY, CDR2 SYGVKD. The CDR3 DNA reads TGTGCCATCAGTGAGGGACAGGCCCAAAATCAGCCCCAGCATTTT. It yields the protein CAISEGQAQNQPQHF.

The chain has TRBV6-5 and TRBJ2-7, with TRBD2 matching over 14 bases. With V trimmed by 4 bases and J by 2 bases, 4 bases remained unmatched. The germline V gene encodes CDR1 MNHEY and CDR2 SVGAGI. The length of the CDR3 is 16 residues. The CDR3 DNA reads as TGTGCCAGCAGTTCCGGACTAGCGGGAGGAACCTACGAGCAGTACTTC. The encoded protein is CASSSGLAGGTYEQYF.

The chain links TRBV4-3 to TRBJ1-2, with TRBD1 identical over 7 bases. Germline V gene lookup returns CDR1 LGHNA and CDR2 YSLEER. This CDR3 has 13 residues. The trim removed 5 bases at V and 3 bases at J, leaving 3 bases unmatched. The CDR3 DNA is TGCGCCAGCAGCGCTACAGGGGACTATGGCTACACCTTC. Translating gives CASSATGDYGYTF.

The CDR3, as DNA: TGTGCCAGCAGCTTAGCGCCTCACACTGAAGCTTTCTTT. It yields the protein CASSLAPHTEAFF. The chain uses TRBV7-7 and TRBJ1-1; D remains ambiguous. CDR3 length: 13 residues. Per germline, CDR1 SSHAT and CDR2 FNYEAQ (reference sequence). V was trimmed by 0 bases and J by 3 bases, leaving 5 bases between them.

This clone came up a few times. The J gene is TRBJ1-2, the V gene TRBV30; possibly TRBD1 for D (6 bases). The CDR3 covers 14 residues. CDR1 is GTSNPN and CDR2 is SVGIG in the germline V gene (reference sequence). The germline V and J ends were trimmed by 0 bases and 8 bases, with 16 bases remaining between them. CDR3 protein: CAWSVPGGLRGYTF. CDR3 sequence (DNA): TGTGCCTGGAGTGTACCTGGGGGGCTTCGAGGCTACACCTTC.

The rearrangement links TRBV19 to TRBJ1-5; no firm D call. The CDR3 is 18 amino acids. V was shortened by 3 bases and J by 0 bases, with 18 bases between the two germline ends. The germline V gene encodes CDR1 LNHDA and CDR2 SQIVND (reference sequence). Written as DNA, the CDR3 is TGTGCCAGTAGTATTAAAGGCAGCCAACCCTATAGCAATCAGCCCCAGCATTTT. This codes for CASSIKGSQPYSNQPQHF.

The chain combines TRBV28 with TRBJ2-1; TRBD2 aligns across 10 bases. Germline trimming cut 4 bases from V and 5 bases from J; bases unmatched to any gene: 8. Germline lookup yields CDR1 MDHEN and CDR2 SYDVKM. The length of the CDR3 is 16 residues. CDR3 sequence: CASSSAAGGPHNEQFF. The CDR3 coding sequence is TGTGCCAGCAGTTCCGCAGCGGGGGGGCCTCACAATGAGCAGTTCTTC.

The chain couples TRBV7-3 to TRBJ2-2; a possible D gene is TRBD2 (5 bases). This CDR3 has 16 residues. Trimming removed 1 base at V and 0 bases at J, with 9 bases between. Germline lookup yields CDR1 SGHTA and CDR2 FQGTGA. The CDR3 loop is CASSLKAGANTGELFF. In nucleotides, the CDR3 is TGTGCCAGCAGCTTAAAGGCCGGGGCGAACACCGGGGAGCTGTTTTTT. The full variable domain, its missing parts supplied by reference TRBV7-3 and TRBJ2-2, is GAGVSQTPSNKVTEKGKYVELRCDPISGHTALYWYRQSLGQGPEFLIYFQGTGAADDSGLPNDRFFAVRPEGSVSTLKIQRTERGDSAVYLCASSLKAGANTGELFFGEGSRLTVL.

The rearrangement joins TRBV4-3 to TRBJ2-1, with 8 bases fitting TRBD1. V lost 4 bases, J lost 0 bases, and 2 bases stayed unmatched. Germline loops: CDR1 LGHNA, CDR2 YSLEER. The length of the CDR3 is 15 residues. This CDR3 is CASSPDRGSYNEQFF. Written as DNA, the CDR3 is TGCGCCAGCAGCCCAGACAGGGGCTCCTACAATGAGCAGTTCTTC.

The chain couples TRBV2 to TRBJ2-1; 11 bases fit TRBD2. CDR1 and CDR2 (germline): SNHLY, FYNNEI. The CDR3 is made up of 14 amino acids. J gave up 11 bases and V 4 bases, and 7 bases lay outside the gene matches. CDR3 amino acids: CASSVTASGGKQFF. CDR3 nucleotide sequence: TGTGCCAGCAGTGTGACGGCTAGCGGGGGGAAGCAGTTCTTC.

This clone was seen once. This chain links TRBV6-1 with TRBJ2-5, with D perhaps matching TRBD1 or TRBD2 (5 bases each). V dropped 3 bases and J dropped 4 bases, with 12 bases sitting between them. CDR3 length equals 14 residues. CDR1 is MNHNS, CDR2 SASEGT, per germline. The CDR3 DNA reads TGTGCCAGCAGTGACCCGGGGCTCGGAGAGACCCAGTACTTC. It is translated as CASSDPGLGETQYF.